Here is one TCR beta chain with its context. Its antigen is not identified. A junction end diverges from the germline sequence, so it may reflect a read error. In germline, CDR1 is SGHTA, CDR2 FQGTGA. CDR3 length: 16 residues. This record belongs to a study of a mutant IDH1 vaccine in newly diagnosed glioma. Only in-frame clones appear in the TCRdb table, and some are missing; sequencing was by immunoSEQ multiplex PCR. The top ten clones hold about 12% of a sample with about 68,000 clones, 84% of them seen once. Time point described: week 35, safety follow-up. Alongside topical imiquimod, each dose of vaccine comprised 300 ug of mutant IDH1 20-mer peptide.

This chain links TRBV7-3 with TRBJ2-1; unclear D gene. The sequence came from a man in his late teens or twenties with glioma. The sequencing used PBMCs, collected from a glioma patient whose treatment included an IDH1 peptide vaccine. CDR3 sequence reads: CASSLPGQVSSNEQFF. In DNA form, the CDR3 reads TGTGCCAGCAGCTTACCTGGGCAGGTCTCCTCCAATGAGCAGTTCTTC.